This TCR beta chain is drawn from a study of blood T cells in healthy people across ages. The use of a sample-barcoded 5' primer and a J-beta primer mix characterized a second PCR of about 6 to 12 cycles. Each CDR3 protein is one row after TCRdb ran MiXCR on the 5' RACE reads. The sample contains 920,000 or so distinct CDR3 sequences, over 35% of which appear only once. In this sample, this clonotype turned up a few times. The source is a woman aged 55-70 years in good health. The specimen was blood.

In DNA, the CDR3 is TGCGCCAGCAGCCAAGATGGGCAGCGGGGCGAAAAACTGTTTTTT. Amino acids: CASSQDGQRGEKLFF. The genes are TRBV4-1 and TRBJ1-4, with a possible D match to TRBD1 (5 bases). CDR3 size: 15 residues. V lost 0 bases to trimming and J lost 8 bases, with 13 bases between them. Germline V gene lookup returns CDR1 MGHRA and CDR2 YSYEKL.